The 15 T cell receptor beta chains below all came from one sample that was sequenced in a study of OX40 agonist ivuxolimab in advanced cancers. Some clones are missing from TCRdb's copy, which holds only in-frame ones; the method was immunoSEQ multiplex PCR. The repertoire holds fewer than 75,000 clones, about 89% seen once, with over 0.65% in the top ten. The sample in question was CD4+ or CD8+ T cells sorted from blood, obtained in a trial of the OX40 agonist ivuxolimab. These receptors were taken from an adult with an advanced solid tumor such as melanoma, head and neck, liver or kidney cancer.

This clone occurred once. This rearrangement joins TRBV5-4 to TRBJ1-3; no definite D call. Germline CDR1 and CDR2: SGHNT and YYREEE (reference sequence). V was cut by 3 bases and J by 0 bases, with 13 bases left in between. This CDR3 comprises 16 residues. CDR3 coding DNA: TGTGCCAGCAGCTCGGCTACGGGGATCTCTGGAAACACCATATATTTT. Translated, it gives CASSSATGISGNTIYF.

V is TRBV11-2 and J is TRBJ2-3; D is unresolved. There are 13 residues in the CDR3. Per the germline V gene, CDR1 is SGHAT and CDR2 is FQNNGV. The V end lost 0 bases, the J end lost 4 bases, and 5 bases lay between the germline ends. CDR3 bases: TGTGCCAGCAGCTTAGATTGGTCAGATACGCAGTATTTT. Its translation is CASSLDWSDTQYF.

The chain employs TRBV29-1 and TRBJ2-5; D ambiguous. V lost 7 bases, J lost 5 bases, and 11 bases lay in between. Germline V CDR1 and CDR2: SQVTM, ANQGSEA. CDR3 length: 11 residues. The CDR3 sequence: CSALYRETQYF. The DNA of the CDR3 is TGCAGCGCTCTGTATAGGGAGACCCAGTACTTC.

The chain employs TRBV18 and TRBJ2-5; D is tentatively TRBD1 or TRBD2 (5 bases each). CDR3 length: 13 amino acids. Germline CDR1 reads KGHSH; CDR2 reads LQKENI. V gave up 4 bases and J gave up 5 bases, with 11 bases separating them. The CDR3 DNA reads TGTGCCAGCTCACGGGCTGAGGGGGAGACCCAGTACTTC. Translating it yields CASSRAEGETQYF.

The chain joins TRBV5-1 to TRBJ1-1; D is possibly TRBD1 (6 bases). Germline lookup yields CDR1 SGHRS and CDR2 YFSETQ. Trimming removed 5 bases at V and 5 bases at J, with 19 bases between. This CDR3 comprises 15 residues. The CDR3: CASSKHREGRTEAFF. The CDR3 DNA reads TGCGCCAGCAGTAAACACAGGGAAGGGAGAACTGAAGCTTTCTTT.

V and J are TRBV5-1 and TRBJ2-3; a possible D gene is TRBD2 (6 bases). This CDR3 is 15 amino acids long. Germline-derived CDR1 and CDR2 are SGHRS and YFSETQ. V lost 4 bases and J 4 bases, leaving 16 bases between the germline ends. The CDR3 loop is CASSRDGGIADTQYF. As DNA, the CDR3 is TGCGCCAGCAGCAGGGATGGGGGGATCGCAGATACGCAGTATTTT.

This chain joins TRBV7-8 and TRBJ2-7, with D uncertain. The CDR3 covers 14 residues. Trimming removed 1 base from V and 6 bases from J, with 13 bases in between. Per the germline V gene, CDR1 is SGHVS and CDR2 is FQNEAQ. CDR3: CASSLGSVGLEQYF. Written as DNA, the CDR3 is TGTGCCAGCAGCTTAGGATCGGTTGGGCTCGAGCAGTACTTC.

This chain joins TRBV7-2 and TRBJ1-6; D gene ambiguous. Trimming cost V 6 bases and J 13 bases, with 13 bases left between them. The CDR3 length is 12 residues. Germline CDR1 reads SGHTA; CDR2 reads FQGNSA. The CDR3 DNA is TGTGCCAGCAGTAGTTTCTTAAGGCCCCTCCACTTT. Residues: CASSSFLRPLHF.

The chain links TRBV5-6 to TRBJ1-2; 7 bases agree with TRBD1. Germline lookup yields CDR1 SGHDT and CDR2 YYEEEE. The CDR3 totals 11 residues. V trimming: 5 bases; J trimming: 10 bases; junction bases outside the gene matches: 5. The CDR3 region has the DNA TGTGCCAGCAGATTTGGGACAGACTACACCTTC. Amino acid sequence: CASRFGTDYTF.

The chain uses TRBV4-1 and TRBJ2-3, with 12 bases lining up with TRBD2. V dropped 1 base and J dropped 7; count of bases not matched to a gene: 6. CDR1 is MGHRA and CDR2 is YSYEKL in the germline V gene. The CDR3 length is 16 residues. The CDR3, as DNA: TGCGCCAGCAGCCAAGGACTAGCGGGAGCCGGGAATACGCAGTATTTT. Amino acid sequence: CASSQGLAGAGNTQYF.

The chain combines TRBV29-1 with TRBJ2-5, with a tentative D call TRBD2 (7 bases). Germline V CDR1 and CDR2: SQVTM, ANQGSEA. The CDR3 has 12 residues. The V and J ends lost 7 bases and 3 bases respectively, with 12 bases between them. The CDR3 nucleotides read TGCAGCGGGGGGGGGCCGAAAGAGACCCAGTACTTC. This sequence encodes CSGGGPKETQYF.

CDR3 protein: CASSLQQGHEQYF. The CDR3 DNA follows: TGTGCCAGCAGTTTGCAACAGGGCCACGAGCAGTACTTC. The chain has TRBV28 and TRBJ2-7; D is possibly TRBD1 (6 bases). CDR1 and CDR2 from the germline V gene are MDHEN and SYDVKM. V lost 3 bases and J 5 bases, leaving 11 bases between the germline ends. CDR3 length equals 13 residues.

The chain is built from TRBV9 and TRBJ2-3; perhaps D is TRBD1 or TRBD2 (5 bases each). Germline CDR1 and CDR2: SGDLS and YYNGEE. Between the trimmed V and J ends, which lost 0 bases and 1 base, there was a span of 9 bases. This CDR3 contains 15 residues. CDR3 residues: CASSVAGGGTDTQYF. CDR3 bases: TGTGCCAGCAGCGTAGCTGGGGGAGGCACAGATACGCAGTATTTT.

The chain couples TRBV5-1 to TRBJ2-7; D assignment may be TRBD1 or TRBD2 (5 bases each). Trimming left V 0 bases short and J 3 bases short, with 10 bases between. Germline V gene lookup returns CDR1 SGHRS and CDR2 YFSETQ. This CDR3 is 14 amino acids long. CDR3 residues: CASSLGGAGYEQYF. The CDR3 bases are TGCGCCAGCAGCTTGGGAGGGGCAGGCTACGAGCAGTACTTC.

This clone appeared once. This sequence joins TRBV2 and TRBJ1-1; 8 positions match TRBD1. The trim removed 7 bases at V and 10 bases at J, leaving 11 bases unmatched. This CDR3 comprises 13 residues. The germline V gene encodes CDR1 SNHLY and CDR2 FYNNEI. CDR3 sequence reads: CASTGQGVLGAFF. CDR3 in DNA: TGTGCCAGCACTGGACAGGGCGTCCTGGGAGCTTTCTTT. The whole variable domain, remainder taken from reference TRBV2 and TRBJ1-1, is EPEVTQTPSHQVTQMGQEVILRCVPISNHLYFYWYRQILGQKVEFLVSFYNNEISEKSEIFDDQFSVERPDGSNFTLKIRSTKLEDSAMYFCASTGQGVLGAFFGQGTRLTVV.